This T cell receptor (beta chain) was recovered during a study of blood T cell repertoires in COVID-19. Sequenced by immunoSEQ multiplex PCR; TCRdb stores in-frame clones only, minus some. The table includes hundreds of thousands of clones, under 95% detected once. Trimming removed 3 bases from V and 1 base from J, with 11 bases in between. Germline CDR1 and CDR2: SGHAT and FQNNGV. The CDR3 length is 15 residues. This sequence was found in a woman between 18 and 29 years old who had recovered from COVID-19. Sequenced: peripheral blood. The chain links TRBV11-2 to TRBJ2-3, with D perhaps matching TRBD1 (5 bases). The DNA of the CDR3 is TGTGCCAGCAGCTTGAGTTGGGGCGGCACAGATACGCAGTATTTT. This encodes CASSLSWGGTDTQYF.